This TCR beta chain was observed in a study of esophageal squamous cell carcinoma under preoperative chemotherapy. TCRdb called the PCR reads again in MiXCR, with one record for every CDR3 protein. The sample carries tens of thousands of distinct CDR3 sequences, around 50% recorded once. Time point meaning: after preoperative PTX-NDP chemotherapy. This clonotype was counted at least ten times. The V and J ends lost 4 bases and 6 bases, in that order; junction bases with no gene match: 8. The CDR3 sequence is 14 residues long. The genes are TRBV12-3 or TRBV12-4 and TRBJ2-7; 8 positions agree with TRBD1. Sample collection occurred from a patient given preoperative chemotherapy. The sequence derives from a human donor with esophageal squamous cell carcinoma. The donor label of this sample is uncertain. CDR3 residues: CASSSQNRGVEQYF. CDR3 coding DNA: TGTGCCAGCAGTTCCCAAAACAGGGGGGTCGAGCAGTACTTC.